This T cell receptor (beta chain) was recorded in a study of blood T cells in healthy people across ages (dated by TCRdb to between 2014 and 2017). In the study overall: In model experiments, template switching captured about one uniquely barcoded TCR beta cDNA molecule for every two T cells. Using the same blood draw, the study looked at two additional independent replicas of 1 million unique cDNA reads for two donors, one aged 18 to 30 and the other aged 80 or older. To track age-related changes in TCR beta repertoire diversity, the study relied on deep sequencing normalized with unique cDNA molecular identifiers. Donors of different ages were randomly distributed across sequencing lanes to avoid experimental bias. Four age groups were formed from the donors: young (average approximately 15 years), middle-aged (approximately 40), aged (around 62) and long-lived (less than 85).

Overall study results and their limits: Observed TCR beta diversity per million T cells fell roughly linearly with age, and a significant reduction was already apparent by age about 43. Estimates of total diversity based on one million sequenced T cells were considered lower bounds and underestimates. The percentage of naive T cells measured by flow cytometry correlated strongly with observed TCR beta diversity. Donor CMV infection status was unknown, potentially confounding age-related changes in expanded clonotypes. Since profiling was done on bulk unsorted PBMCs, naive and antigen-experienced compartments could not be conclusively compared. Compared with the aged group, more naive CD4+ T cells, fewer expanded clones and increased TCR diversity were shown by the long-lived group, suggesting age selection.

Germline trimming amounts to 7 bases on V and 0 bases on J, with 5 as the count of junction bases outside the gene matches. Reading the germline V gene gives CDR1 MNHEY and CDR2 SVGEGT. Including cysteine and phenylalanine, the CDR3 has 16 amino acids. Solely the CDR3 DNA is kept, with 48 bases framed from the first base. The roughly 42 donors, aged about 6 to 95 years, were systemically healthy Caucasian individuals from Russia. Each donor gave ten milliliters of peripheral blood, collected into EDTA-treated Vacutainer tubes. Ficoll-Paque density-gradient centrifugation was used to isolate PBMCs, with at least 6 million per sample. Trizol reagent was used to extract total RNA from PBMCs, with at least 6 micrograms per sample. Naive CD45RAhigh/CD27high T cell percentages were measured by flow cytometry on a PBMC aliquot from every donor. The library relied on 5' RACE. Sequencing relied on an Illumina HiSeq 2500. A second 7 to 11 cycle PCR used a sample-barcoded 5' primer and a J-beta primer mix. Each TCR beta cDNA molecule received a unique molecular identifier from a template-switch 5' adaptor carrying 12 random nucleotides. At least 2.5 million CDR3-containing paired-end reads were obtained from each sample. First-strand cDNA was synthesized from all RNA with the Mint cDNA synthesis kit, primed by a TRBC-specific oligonucleotide. Following uracil-DNA glycosylase treatment, all cDNA underwent a first 18-cycle PCR with the universal primers M1SS and BC2_uni_R. Per the authors' processing: Each sample was normalized by randomly selecting 1 million high-quality reads, each carrying a distinct molecular identifier. Reads with shared molecular identifiers were discarded instead of being binned into consensus sequences. MiTCR, set to a Q25 quality threshold and the strictest error-elimination algorithm, was used for CDR3 identification, clonotype clustering and error correction. A nonparametric unseen species model using Euler transformation provided a lower-bound estimate of total TCR beta diversity. The public sequencing data were trimmed at Q25 with fastp and processed into clonotypes with MiXCR by TCRdb, which kept only in-frame beta chains. Rows are unified per CDR3 protein, each entry keeping the most common DNA and genes. The V and J calls and clone size come from TCRdb's table, not from the authors' own analysis. In this sample the table shows just over 800,000 distinct CDR3 sequences, roughly 60% of which occur a single time. Of the sample, approximately 30% falls within the top ten clones.

Concerning this clonotype itself: The antigen this receptor binds is unknown. No clone much larger than this one lies a single base away; base qualities are absent.

This chain joins TRBV6-2 or TRBV6-3 to TRBJ2-6, with 8 bases aligning to TRBD1. Sequencing was carried out using blood. The sequence was obtained from a man aged 25-45 years in good health. The CDR3: CASTLDRASGANVLTF. The DNA is TGTGCCAGCACCTTGGACAGGGCCTCTGGGGCCAACGTCCTGACTTTC.